These 30 T cell receptor beta chains were sequenced from one sample in a study of control samples from healthy donors and cancer patients (TCRdb year 2020). The library was obtained by the immunoSEQ multiplex PCR assay. Entries here come from immuneACCESS through TCRdb and include only in-frame sequences with V and J called. Some clones fail to appear in such tables; in the studies checked, an unresolved V gene covers under half of the shortfall, and the cause of the remainder is unknown. The sample has fewer than 100,000 clones on record, roughly 86% of them singletons. In total, the top ten clones hold more than 1.5% of the sample. The sample comprised blood. The source of these receptors is a man in his fifties or sixties in good health.

The V and J genes are TRBV28 and TRBJ2-1; no clear D. V lost 5 bases, J lost 6 bases, and 14 bases lay in between. Germline CDR1 is MDHEN and CDR2 is SYDVKM. The CDR3 loop spans 14 amino acids. The CDR3 region is CASSPPGVVNEQFF. CDR3 sequence (DNA): TGTGCCAGCAGTCCCCCCGGAGTAGTCAATGAGCAGTTCTTC.

This rearrangement joins TRBV7-6 to TRBJ1-1; D possibly corresponds to TRBD1 (5 bases). The V end lost 1 base, the J end lost 0 bases, and 12 bases lay between the germline ends. The CDR3 runs to 16 residues. Germline values: CDR1 SGHVS, CDR2 FNYEAQ. CDR3 residues: CASSLEAGIMNTEAFF. The DNA for the CDR3 is TGTGCCAGCAGCTTAGAGGCAGGGATCATGAACACTGAAGCTTTCTTT.

This chain joins TRBV11-2 and TRBJ2-5; D remains ambiguous. V lost 0 bases to trimming and J lost 5 bases, with 13 bases between them. Germline assignment: CDR1 SGHAT and CDR2 FQNNGV. There are 15 residues in the CDR3. The DNA of the CDR3 is TGTGCCAGCAGCTTAGAGACAAGTAGGTGGGAGACCCAGTACTTC. Its protein is CASSLETSRWETQYF. Combining the CDR3 with reference TRBV11-2 and TRBJ2-5 gives the whole variable domain EAGVAQSPRYKIIEKRQSVAFWCNPISGHATLYWYQQILGQGPKLLIQFQNNGVVDDSQLPKDRFSAERLKGVDSTLKIQPAKLEDSAVYLCASSLETSRWETQYFGPGTRLLVL.

This chain's CDR3 is CASSLGVTEAFF. CDR3 nucleotides: TGTGCCAGCAGTTTAGGGGTTACTGAAGCTTTCTTT. The chain has TRBV12-3 or TRBV12-4 and TRBJ1-1; D not resolved. V shed 1 base and J shed 5 bases, with 5 bases lying between them. The CDR3 is made up of 12 amino acids.

This clone was seen only a few times. The rearrangement links TRBV4-1 to TRBJ2-7; D might be TRBD2 (5 bases). V dropped 1 base and J dropped 3 bases, with 10 bases sitting between them. This CDR3 is 14 amino acids long. The germline V gene encodes CDR1 MGHRA and CDR2 YSYEKL. The CDR3 nucleotides read TGCGCCAGCAGCCAAGTGTTGGGAGACTACGAGCAGTACTTC. It translates to CASSQVLGDYEQYF.

V is TRBV27 and J is TRBJ2-7; tentatively, D is TRBD2 (6 bases). CDR3 length: 17 amino acids. Germline lookup yields CDR1 MNHEY and CDR2 SMNVEV (reference sequence). Trimming cost V 4 bases and J 12 bases, with 31 bases left between them. DNA for the CDR3: TGTGCCAGCAGTTCCTCGCGGGCGGGGTTAGGCGAAGCCTTTGGGTACTTC. This translates into CASSSSRAGLGEAFGYF.

This chain joins TRBV6-5 and TRBJ2-1, with D possibly TRBD1 on 5 matching bases. The CDR3 consists of 16 residues. Germline CDR1 is MNHEY and CDR2 is SVGAGI. Trimming took 2 bases from V and 5 from J, leaving 16 bases between them. The CDR3 loop is CASSYLPPHRNNEQFF. Written as DNA, the CDR3 is TGTGCCAGCAGTTACCTACCCCCTCACAGGAACAATGAGCAGTTCTTC.

J is TRBJ1-2 and V is TRBV6-1, with a tentative D call TRBD1 (6 bases). Germline V gene sequence: CDR1 MNHNS, CDR2 SASEGT. This CDR3 contains 16 residues. V gave up 3 bases and J gave up 6 bases, with 20 bases separating them. This CDR3 reads CASSEAWGGASNGYTF. The CDR3 nucleotides are TGTGCCAGCAGTGAGGCCTGGGGGGGGGCTTCGAATGGCTACACCTTC.

The chain combines TRBV5-1 with TRBJ2-2; TRBD1 matches 11 bases. With V trimmed by 9 bases and J by 4 bases, 8 bases remained unmatched. The CDR3 runs 15 residues. CDR1 is SGHRS and CDR2 is YFSETQ in the germline V gene. The CDR3 region is CATRTGGESTGELFF. CDR3 sequence (DNA): TGCGCCACCCGGACAGGGGGCGAATCCACCGGGGAGCTGTTTTTT.

This clone has just one count. The V call is TRBV10-3, the J call TRBJ2-2, with TRBD1 identical over 9 bases. This CDR3 spans 14 amino acids. Trimming took 10 bases from V and 1 from J; bases not matched to a gene: 4. Germline lookup yields CDR1 ENHRY and CDR2 SYGVKD. CDR3 coding DNA: TGTGCCACGGACAGGGGCCAGAACACCGGGGAGCTGTTTTTT. Amino acid sequence: CATDRGQNTGELFF.

This clone occurred once. In DNA form, the CDR3 reads TGTGCCAGCTCACCACGCTTAGAACCCTCCCAGGGCTACACCTTC. Its translation is CASSPRLEPSQGYTF. The J gene is TRBJ1-2, the V gene TRBV18; D remains ambiguous. Trimming left V 1 base short and J 8 bases short, with 17 bases between. CDR1 KGHSH and CDR2 LQKENI come from the germline V gene. The CDR3 consists of 15 residues.

The rearrangement links TRBV19 to TRBJ2-1; D is perhaps TRBD2 (5 bases). Trimming cost V 3 bases and J 4 bases, with 13 bases left between them. The germline V gene encodes CDR1 LNHDA and CDR2 SQIVND (reference sequence). This CDR3 is 15 amino acids long. CDR3 sequence: CASSMASRPYNEQFF. The DNA for the CDR3 is TGTGCCAGTAGTATGGCTAGCCGCCCTTACAATGAGCAGTTCTTC.

The CDR3 nucleotides read TGCAGTGCTACGATTGCTCAGCAGTACTTC. Its protein is CSATIAQQYF. This sequence joins TRBV20-1 and TRBJ2-7; no definite D call. Trimming left V 4 bases short and J 8 bases short, with 9 bases between. This CDR3 comprises 10 residues. CDR1 is DFQATT, CDR2 SNEGSKA, per germline (reference sequence).

In this sample, this clone turned up once. This chain uses TRBV16 with TRBJ2-7; no definite D call. Trimming shortened V by 1 base and J by 7 bases, and 11 bases separated the two germline ends. The CDR3 runs 13 residues. Germline V gene lookup returns CDR1 KGHSY and CDR2 FQNENV. Here the CDR3 reads CASSQLSQSEQYF. The DNA of the CDR3 is TGTGCCAGCAGCCAATTAAGTCAATCTGAGCAGTACTTC.

The gene calls are TRBV5-1 and TRBJ2-7; D may be TRBD2 (5 bases). With 3 bases removed from V and 6 bases from J, the gap between germline ends came to 19 bases. This CDR3 has 15 residues. CDR1 and CDR2 (germline): SGHRS, YFSETQ. CDR3 residues: CASSSSRGGAGEQYF. CDR3 DNA: TGCGCCAGCAGCTCTTCGAGAGGTGGCGCGGGCGAGCAGTACTTC.

The chain couples TRBV7-8 to TRBJ2-5, with 8 positions matching TRBD1. The length of the CDR3 is 16 residues. In germline, CDR1 is SGHVS, CDR2 FQNEAQ. The V gene end was trimmed by 4 bases and the J gene end by 4 bases; junction bases not matched to a gene: 11. The CDR3 DNA sequence: TGTGCCAGCAGCTACGTCGTGCAGGGGGCGGGAGAGACCCAGTACTTC. It encodes CASSYVVQGAGETQYF. The full variable domain, its missing parts supplied by reference TRBV7-8 and TRBJ2-5, is GAGVSQSPRYKVAKRGQDVALRCDPISGHVSLFWYQQALGQGPEFLTYFQNEAQLDKSGLPSDRFFAERPEGSVSTLKIQRTQQEDSAVYLCASSYVVQGAGETQYFGPGTRLLVL.

CDR3 DNA: TGTGCCAGCACCTTCGGGTCTTACGAGCAGTACTTC. Translating it yields CASTFGSYEQYF. The chain recombines TRBV27 with TRBJ2-7, with no clear D. This CDR3 comprises 12 residues. Trimming took off 7 bases at V and 4 bases at J, with 11 bases between the two ends. The germline V gene encodes CDR1 MNHEY and CDR2 SMNVEV (reference sequence).

The rearrangement uses TRBV5-1 and TRBJ1-1; D gene unclear. CDR1 and CDR2 from the germline V gene are SGHRS and YFSETQ. This CDR3 is built from 12 residues. The V and J ends lost 2 bases and 3 bases respectively, with 5 bases between them. The CDR3, as DNA: TGCGCCAGCAGCTTTCGAGACACTGAAGCTTTCTTT. Residues: CASSFRDTEAFF.

This clone was observed a few times. This chain links TRBV24-1 with TRBJ2-3, with 10 bases fitting TRBD1. The CDR3 spans 15 residues. Germline CDR1 and CDR2: KGHDR and SFDVKD. V shed 7 bases, J shed 3 bases, and the junction held 6 bases outside the gene matches. CDR3 DNA: TGTGCCACCAGCCCAGGGGGACAGGGGACAGATACGCAGTATTTT. It yields the protein CATSPGGQGTDTQYF.

The rearrangement uses TRBV5-6 and TRBJ2-1, with 8 bases fitting TRBD1. The CDR3 has 15 residues. V gave up 2 bases and J gave up 3 bases; unmatched junction bases: 4. The germline V gene encodes CDR1 SGHDT and CDR2 YYEEEE. The CDR3 bases are TGTGCCAGCAGCTTAGGACAGGGAGACTACAATGAGCAGTTCTTC. This sequence encodes CASSLGQGDYNEQFF.

This clone was counted between two and nine times. The J gene is TRBJ2-7, the V gene TRBV6-5; TRBD2 is a possible D gene (6 bases). Trimming cost V 6 bases and J 1 base, with 10 bases left between them. Germline V gene lookup returns CDR1 MNHEY and CDR2 SVGAGI. This CDR3 comprises 13 residues. The CDR3 region has the DNA TGTGCCAGCAGCCCCGGGGGATCCTACGAGCAGTACTTC. Its protein product is CASSPGGSYEQYF.

The chain uses TRBV5-6 and TRBJ2-7; no definite D call. Germline V gives CDR1 SGHDT, CDR2 YYEEEE. Trimming left V 3 bases short and J 0 bases short, with 10 bases between. This CDR3 spans 14 amino acids. The CDR3 is CASSSPRSSYEQYF. The CDR3 coding sequence is TGTGCCAGCAGCTCCCCCAGGAGCTCCTACGAGCAGTACTTC.

V usage is TRBV5-4 and J usage is TRBJ2-7, with 13 bases aligning to TRBD2. CDR1 and CDR2 (germline): SGHNT, YYREEE (reference sequence). This CDR3 has 16 residues. The V gene end was trimmed by 4 bases and the J gene end by 1 base; junction bases not matched to a gene: 5. DNA for the CDR3: TGTGCCAGCAGCGGAGGGACTAGCGGGACATCCTACGAGCAGTACTTC. Residues: CASSGGTSGTSYEQYF.

This chain connects TRBV10-1 to TRBJ2-7; no firm D call. Germline CDR1 is WNHNN and CDR2 is SYGVQD (reference sequence). The CDR3 contains 14 residues. The V gene lost 0 bases and the J gene lost 2 bases, with 8 bases spanning the gap. CDR3 in DNA: TGCGCCAGCAGTGAGTCGGGGTTGCCCTACGAGCAGTACTTC. It translates to CASSESGLPYEQYF.

The chain is built from TRBV2 and TRBJ2-5, with 7 nucleotides matching TRBD1. The CDR3 totals 14 residues. V lost 5 bases, J lost 3 bases, and 6 bases stayed unmatched. CDR1 is SNHLY, CDR2 FYNNEI, per germline. The CDR3 DNA is TGTGCCAGCAGTTTCGCCGGGACAGAAGAGACCCAGTACTTC. It translates to CASSFAGTEETQYF.

CDR3 protein: CASSEQFRTAPGANVLTF. CDR3 sequence (DNA): TGTGCCAGCAGTGAACAGTTCAGGACGGCTCCGGGGGCCAACGTCCTGACTTTC. The chain has TRBV6-4 and TRBJ2-6; D unresolved. This CDR3 has 18 residues. Trimming shortened V by 3 bases and J by 4 bases, and 19 bases separated the two germline ends. Germline CDR1 is MRHNA and CDR2 is SNTAGT.

The chain joins TRBV6-6 to TRBJ2-1, with TRBD2 matching over 11 bases. Trimming at V came to 2 bases and at J to 4 bases, leaving 4 bases not matched to a gene. In germline, CDR1 is MNHNY, CDR2 SVGAGI (reference sequence). The length of the CDR3 is 16 residues. As DNA, the CDR3 is TGTGCCAGCAGTTACATTGCTAGCGGGAGGTACAATGAGCAGTTCTTC. As protein: CASSYIASGRYNEQFF.

A single count supports this clone. The genes are TRBV7-8 and TRBJ2-1; 8 positions agree with TRBD2. The CDR3 spans 14 residues. Germline CDR1 reads SGHVS; CDR2 reads FQNEAQ. J gave up 6 bases and V 4 bases, and 5 bases lay outside the gene matches. The CDR3 loop reads CASSYGLARNEQFF. In nucleotides, the CDR3 is TGTGCCAGCAGCTACGGACTAGCCCGCAATGAGCAGTTCTTC.

This clone was counted between two and nine times. This chain links TRBV7-9 with TRBJ2-7; tentative D call: TRBD1 (6 bases). This CDR3 has 15 residues. The germline V gene has CDR1 SEHNR and CDR2 FQNEAQ (reference sequence). Trimming shortened V by 1 base and J by 3 bases, and 13 bases separated the two germline ends. CDR3 in amino acids: CASSLGTVIIYEQYF. The DNA for the CDR3 is TGTGCCAGCAGCTTAGGGACAGTGATAATCTACGAGCAGTACTTC.

The genes are TRBV10-1 and TRBJ2-5, with no clear D. Germline V CDR1 and CDR2: WNHNN, SYGVQD (reference sequence). Trimming took 2 bases from V and 9 from J, leaving 13 bases between them. The CDR3 extends over 13 amino acids. The DNA of the CDR3 is TGCGCCAGCAGTGAGGCCCCTGGCGCGGCCCAGTACTTC. The encoded protein is CASSEAPGAAQYF.